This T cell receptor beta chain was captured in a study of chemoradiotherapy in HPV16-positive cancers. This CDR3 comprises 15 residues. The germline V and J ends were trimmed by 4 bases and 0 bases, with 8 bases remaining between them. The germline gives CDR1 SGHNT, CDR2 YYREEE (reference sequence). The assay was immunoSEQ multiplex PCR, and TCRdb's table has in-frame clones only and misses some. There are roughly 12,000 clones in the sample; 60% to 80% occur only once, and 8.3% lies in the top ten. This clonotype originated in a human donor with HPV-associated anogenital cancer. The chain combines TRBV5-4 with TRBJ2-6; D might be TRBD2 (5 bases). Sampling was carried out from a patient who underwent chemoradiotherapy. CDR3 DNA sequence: TGTGCCAGCAGCGGACGGGACTCTGGGGCCAACGTCCTGACTTTC. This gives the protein CASSGRDSGANVLTF.